This T cell receptor (beta chain) was identified during a study of Ad26.COV2.S vaccination and SARS-CoV-2 variants. Findings and limits, study-wide: Placebo recipients showed lower spike-specific TCR breadth than vaccinees.

Profiled with immunoSEQ multiplex PCR; TCRdb holds only in-frame clones, not every one. This table has 350,000 to 500,000 clones, roughly 87% appearing once. Described treatment: around 19 received Ad26.COV2.S at low or high dose, single or two shots; 5 received placebo; per-sample allocation not given. Collection of samples fell on day 63 after the first vaccine or placebo injection. The CDR3 sequence is 14 residues long. Trimming left V 0 bases short and J 2 bases short, with 8 bases between. The germline gives CDR1 SGHDT, CDR2 YYEEEE. Turning to this clone: Its cognate antigen is unknown.

This receptor was taken from a person between 18 and 65 years old who received the Ad26.COV2.S COVID-19 vaccine or a placebo. The chain carries TRBV5-6 and TRBJ2-5, with D perhaps matching TRBD1 (5 bases). This sample comprised peripheral blood, obtained in a trial of Ad26.COV2.S vaccine versus placebo. The CDR3 nucleotides read TGTGCCAGCAGCTTGGGACAGATACAAGAGACCCAGTACTTC. It encodes CASSLGQIQETQYF.